This T cell receptor (beta chain) originates from a study of T cell changes during pregnancy in multiple sclerosis. J lost 2 bases, V lost 6 bases, and 9 bases had no gene match. The CDR3 is made up of 14 amino acids. Germline V gene sequence: CDR1 SQVTM, CDR2 ANQGSEA. Sequencing used immunoSEQ multiplex PCR; TCRdb keeps in-frame clones, though not all of them. The data hold 20,000 or so clones, with more than 85% observed a single time. The chain employs TRBV29-1 and TRBJ1-1; TRBD1 agrees at 7 bases. The receptor's source is a female donor in good health, enrolled as a control in a pregnancy study. The sample was CD4+ T cells from peripheral blood mononuclear cells, taken after pregnancy. DNA of the CDR3: TGCAGCGTCGAGGGGACAGCAGTTAACACTGAAGCTTTCTTT. This gives the protein CSVEGTAVNTEAFF.